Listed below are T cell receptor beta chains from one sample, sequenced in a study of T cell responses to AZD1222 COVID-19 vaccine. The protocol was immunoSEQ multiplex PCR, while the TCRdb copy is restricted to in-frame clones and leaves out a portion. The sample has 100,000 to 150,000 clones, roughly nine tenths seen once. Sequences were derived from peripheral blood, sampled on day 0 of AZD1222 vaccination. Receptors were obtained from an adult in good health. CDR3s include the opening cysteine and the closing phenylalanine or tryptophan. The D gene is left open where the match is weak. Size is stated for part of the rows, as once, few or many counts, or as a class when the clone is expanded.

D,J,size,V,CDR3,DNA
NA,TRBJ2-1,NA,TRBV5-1,CASSLWGGLVNEQFF,TGCGCCAGCAGCTTGTGGGGGGGCTTAGTGAATGAGCAGTTCTTC
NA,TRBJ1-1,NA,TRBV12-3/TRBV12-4,CASRGDPLVEAFF,TGTGCCAGTAGGGGGGACCCATTGGTCGAAGCTTTCTTT
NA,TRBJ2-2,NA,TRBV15,CATSPQGAKYTGELFF,TGTGCCACCAGCCCCCAGGGCGCGAAATACACCGGGGAGCTGTTTTTT
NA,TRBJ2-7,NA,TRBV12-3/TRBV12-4,CASSLGHPFEQYF,TGTGCCAGCAGTTTGGGACACCCCTTCGAGCAGTACTTC
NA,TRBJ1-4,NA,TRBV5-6,CASSREEGQLEKLFF,TGTGCCAGCAGCCGGGAGGAGGGACAACTTGAAAAACTGTTTTTT
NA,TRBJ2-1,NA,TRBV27,CASSLWTGTYNEQFF,TGTGCCAGCAGTCTTTGGACGGGAACCTACAATGAGCAGTTCTTC
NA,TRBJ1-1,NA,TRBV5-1,CASTTKGISNTEAFF,TGCGCCAGCACAACTAAAGGGATTTCGAACACTGAAGCTTTCTTT
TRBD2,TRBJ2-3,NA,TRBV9,CASSARGLATDTQYF,TGTGCCAGCAGCGCCCGTGGACTAGCAACAGATACGCAGTATTTT
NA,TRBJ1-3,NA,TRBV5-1,CASSLGGDGNTIYF,TGCGCCAGCAGCTTGGGAGGAGATGGAAACACCATATATTTT
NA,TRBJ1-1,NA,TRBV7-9,CASSLGNQWDTEAFF,TGTGCCAGCAGCTTAGGGAACCAGTGGGACACTGAAGCTTTCTTT
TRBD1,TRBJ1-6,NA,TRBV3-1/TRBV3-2,CASSAGTENSPLHF,TGTGCCAGCAGCGCCGGGACAGAGAATTCACCCCTCCACTTT
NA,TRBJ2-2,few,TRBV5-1,CASSPPLAGELFF,TGCGCCAGCAGCCCCCCGTTAGCCGGGGAGCTGTTTTTT
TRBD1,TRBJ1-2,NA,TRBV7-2,CASSPQGDNYGYTF,TGTGCCAGCAGCCCACAGGGGGATAACTATGGCTACACCTTC
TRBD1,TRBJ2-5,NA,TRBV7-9,CASSPGQGVGETQYF,TGTGCCAGCAGCCCGGGACAGGGGGTTGGAGAGACCCAGTACTTC
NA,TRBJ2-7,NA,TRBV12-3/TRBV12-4,CASSLGAAYEQYF,TGTGCCAGCAGCCTTGGGGCAGCCTACGAGCAGTACTTC
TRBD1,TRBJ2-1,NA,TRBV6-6,CASTPADRVDEQFF,TGTGCCAGCACCCCCGCCGACAGGGTCGATGAGCAGTTCTTC
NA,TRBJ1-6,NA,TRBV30,CAWSAGNSPLHF,TGTGCCTGGAGTGCTGGAAATTCACCCCTCCACTTT
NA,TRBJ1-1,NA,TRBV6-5,CASTLAERNTEAFF,TGTGCCAGCACCCTCGCCGAGAGGAACACTGAAGCTTTCTTT
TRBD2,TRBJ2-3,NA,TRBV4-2,CASSPAGGVTDTQYF,TGTGCCAGCAGCCCCGCGGGGGGGGTAACAGATACGCAGTATTTT
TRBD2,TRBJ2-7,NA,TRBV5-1,CASRDSTSGYEQYF,TGCGCCAGCAGGGACTCGACTAGCGGTTACGAGCAGTACTTC
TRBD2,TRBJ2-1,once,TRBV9,CASSVGPSGGYSYNEQFF,TGTGCCAGCAGCGTAGGTCCTAGCGGGGGGTACTCCTACAATGAGCAGTTCTTC
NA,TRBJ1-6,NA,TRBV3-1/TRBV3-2,CASSQERYNSPLHF,TGTGCCAGCAGCCAAGAACGGTATAATTCACCCCTCCACTTT
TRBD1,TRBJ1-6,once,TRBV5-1,CASSPSDPGGSPLHF,TGCGCCAGCAGCCCCTCGGATCCAGGGGGTTCACCCCTCCACTTT
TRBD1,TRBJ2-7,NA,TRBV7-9,CASSLTGQDTYEQYF,TGTGCCAGCAGCTTAACGGGACAGGACACCTACGAGCAGTACTTC